This T cell receptor (beta chain) originates from a study of shared clonotypes between healthy human individuals. In the original analysis: Filtering differed for immunoSEQ, which gave only junction sequences without quality scores. Libraries were prepared by immunoSEQ multiplex PCR; TCRdb keeps only in-frame clonotypes and omits some of them. V, J and clone size are taken as reported in that table, and D and trimming were inferred from the DNA itself. This table holds 2 million to 2.5 million clones, roughly 95% found once. Notes on the study in general: Across a handful of donors, naive CD4 shared around 5.1%, naive CD8 under 4%, memory CD4 roughly 2.4%, memory CD8 under 0.5%.

The naive CD8 fraction comprised CD45RO-negative cells positively selected for CCR7 and excluded terminally differentiated effector memory CD45RA+ cells. A note on this clone: The antigen is undetermined. Other DNA sequences of this sample code for an identical CDR3.

The source is a man between 18 and 35 years old in good health. Sequenced input: naive CD8+ T cells sorted from blood.

DNA for the CDR3: TGTGCCAGTAGTATCCTAGACAGGTCTAATCAGCCCCAGCATTTT. It specifies CASSILDRSNQPQHF. The chain is built from TRBV19 and TRBJ1-5, with a possible D match to TRBD1 (6 bases). Germline V gene lookup returns CDR1 LNHDA and CDR2 SQIVND (reference sequence). The CDR3 covers 15 residues. The V end lost 3 bases, the J end lost 4 bases, and 13 bases lay between the germline ends.